This T cell receptor (beta chain) was identified in a study of T cell responses to AZD1222 COVID-19 vaccine. Per the germline V gene, CDR1 is SGHTA and CDR2 is FQGTGA. The CDR3 is 15 amino acids. V lost 4 bases, J lost 1 base, and 13 bases lay in between. This clone was found a few times. Analyses pooled second doses at about 4 or about 12 weeks. TCRdb keeps only in-frame clones here, not all; method: immunoSEQ multiplex PCR. The sample contains approximately 77,000 clones, 80% to 95% of which appear only once. This chain uses TRBV7-3 with TRBJ1-1, with D tentatively TRBD1 (6 bases). The source of this sequence is an adult who received the AZD1222 COVID-19 vaccine. This sample comprised peripheral blood, obtained 28 days after the second AZD1222 dose. The CDR3 coding sequence is TGTGCCAGCAGCTCAGGGGCGGCCGGGAACACTGAAGCTTTCTTT. This encodes CASSSGAAGNTEAFF.